A single sample gave rise to the 10 T cell receptor beta chains below, sequenced in a study of T cell responses to AZD1222 COVID-19 vaccine. Sequencing used immunoSEQ multiplex PCR; TCRdb keeps in-frame clones, though not all of them. This table has some 170,000 clones, just under 90% appearing once. This material consisted of peripheral blood, taken 28 days after the second dose of the MenACWY control vaccine. Source of these receptors: an adult who received the MenACWY meningococcal vaccine as a control.

The V call is TRBV10-3, the J call TRBJ2-3, with 8 positions matching TRBD2. Germline assignment: CDR1 ENHRY and CDR2 SYGVKD. V lost 1 base to trimming and J lost 2 bases; unmatched junction nucleotides: 8. This CDR3 is built from 17 residues. CDR3: CAISEWSGSPNTDTQYF. The CDR3 bases are TGTGCCATCAGTGAGTGGAGCGGGAGTCCAAACACAGATACGCAGTATTTT.

V and J are TRBV27 and TRBJ2-2; possibly TRBD2 for D (6 bases). V shed 4 bases and J shed 4 bases, with 16 bases lying between them. The CDR3 length is 16 residues. Per the germline V gene, CDR1 is MNHEY and CDR2 is SMNVEV (reference sequence). The CDR3 sequence is CASSSRDLAITGELFF. In DNA form, the CDR3 reads TGTGCCAGCAGTTCCCGGGACCTAGCGATCACCGGGGAGCTGTTTTTT.

The chain carries TRBV27 and TRBJ2-7; possibly TRBD1 for D (6 bases). CDR1 is MNHEY, CDR2 SMNVEV, per germline (reference sequence). V shed 8 bases and J shed 2 bases, with 16 bases lying between them. The length of the CDR3 is 14 residues. The CDR3 is CASSRGILTYEQYF. CDR3 coding DNA: TGTGCCAGCTCCAGGGGCATATTGACCTACGAGCAGTACTTC.

The J gene is TRBJ2-1, the V gene TRBV5-4, with a weak D call TRBD1 (6 bases). V was clipped by 0 bases and J by 4 bases, with 11 bases between them. In germline, CDR1 is SGHNT, CDR2 YYREEE (reference sequence). The CDR3 length is 15 residues. This chain's CDR3 is CASSLGQGWYNEQFF. The CDR3 DNA sequence: TGTGCCAGCAGCTTGGGTCAGGGGTGGTACAATGAGCAGTTCTTC.

The chain joins TRBV7-6 to TRBJ1-5; the D is unclear. The V gene's germline CDR1 is SGHVS and CDR2 FNYEAQ. The CDR3 has 13 residues. With 2 bases removed from V and 7 bases from J, the gap between germline ends came to 9 bases. The CDR3, as DNA: TGTGCCAGCAGCTTACAGGCTGAACAGCCCCAGCATTTT. Translation gives CASSLQAEQPQHF.

The count of this clone is one. Here the CDR3 reads CATLRDYGYTF. CDR3 sequence (DNA): TGTGCCACCCTCCGGGACTATGGCTACACCTTC. This chain links TRBV6-5 with TRBJ1-2, with unresolved D. V dropped 10 bases and J dropped 3 bases, with 9 bases sitting between them. This CDR3 is 11 amino acids long. The germline gives CDR1 MNHEY, CDR2 SVGAGI.

The V call is TRBV7-2, the J call TRBJ2-7; D unclear. Trimming removed 0 bases at V and 4 bases at J, with 10 bases between. The CDR3 runs 14 residues. Germline lookup yields CDR1 SGHTA and CDR2 FQGNSA. CDR3 sequence: CASSLAPLGYEQYF. The CDR3 bases are TGTGCCAGCAGCTTAGCCCCCTTGGGGTACGAGCAGTACTTC.

The rearrangement uses TRBV30 and TRBJ2-3; D gene ambiguous. CDR1 is GTSNPN, CDR2 SVGIG, per germline (reference sequence). The CDR3 spans 14 residues. The V gene lost 5 bases and the J gene lost 0 bases, with 12 bases spanning the gap. CDR3 nucleotide sequence: TGTGCCTGGGGCTGGCAGCCTAGCACAGATACGCAGTATTTT. Translating it yields CAWGWQPSTDTQYF.

The V gene is TRBV28, the J gene TRBJ2-1; D remains ambiguous. Trimming stripped 2 bases from V and 4 bases from J, with 12 bases between. Germline V gives CDR1 MDHEN, CDR2 SYDVKM. The CDR3 consists of 15 residues. The CDR3 loop reads CASSLRIVNYNEQFF. As DNA, the CDR3 is TGTGCCAGCAGTTTAAGGATAGTAAATTACAATGAGCAGTTCTTC.

This clone was recorded a few times. Within the sample, other DNA sequences also encode this same CDR3. The gene calls are TRBV5-1 and TRBJ1-1; D unresolved. Trimming cost V 0 bases and J 4 bases, with 10 bases left between them. The CDR3 has 14 residues. In germline, CDR1 is SGHRS, CDR2 YFSETQ. The CDR3 sequence: CASSLAGLGTEAFF. CDR3 sequence (DNA): TGCGCCAGCAGCTTGGCCGGTCTCGGCACTGAAGCTTTCTTT.